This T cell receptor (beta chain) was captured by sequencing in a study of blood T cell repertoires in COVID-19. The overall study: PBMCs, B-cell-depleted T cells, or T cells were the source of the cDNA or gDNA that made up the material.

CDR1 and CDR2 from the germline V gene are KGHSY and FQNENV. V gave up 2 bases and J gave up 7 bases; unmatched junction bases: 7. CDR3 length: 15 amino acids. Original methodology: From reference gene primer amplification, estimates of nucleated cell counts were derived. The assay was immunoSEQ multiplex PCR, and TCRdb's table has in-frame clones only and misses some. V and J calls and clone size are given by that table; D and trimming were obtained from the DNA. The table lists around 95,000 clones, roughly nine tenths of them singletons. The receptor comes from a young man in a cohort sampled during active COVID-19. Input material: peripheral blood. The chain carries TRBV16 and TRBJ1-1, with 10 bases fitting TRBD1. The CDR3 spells CASSQRQGAPGEAFF. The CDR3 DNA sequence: TGTGCCAGCAGCCAACGACAGGGGGCGCCCGGTGAAGCTTTCTTT.